The present entry profiles one T cell receptor (beta chain) with its context. Its antigen is not identified. Per the germline V gene, CDR1 is SGHRS and CDR2 is YFSETQ. With 4 bases removed from V and 1 base from J, the gap between germline ends came to 20 bases. CDR3 length: 17 amino acids. This record comes from a study of T cell responses to AZD1222 COVID-19 vaccine. Overall study findings and caveats: After the peak T cell response, and only then, were repertoires sampled.

The assay was immunoSEQ multiplex PCR, and TCRdb's table has in-frame clones only and misses some. Among approximately 140,000 clones, approximately 88% were seen once, and the ten largest hold about 3%. The chain carries TRBV5-1 and TRBJ1-1, with a possible D match to TRBD1 (5 bases). This receptor was identified in an adult in good health. Sample: peripheral blood, taken on day 0 of AZD1222 vaccination. The chain's CDR3 is CASSPGRSTTGNTEAFF. As DNA, the CDR3 is TGCGCCAGCAGCCCGGGACGGTCAACCACTGGGAACACTGAAGCTTTCTTT.